These 20 T cell receptor beta chains originate from one sample sequenced in a study of graft-versus-host responses after intestinal transplantation (dated by TCRdb to the early 2020s). The library came from the immunoSEQ multiplex PCR assay. TCRdb mirrors the immuneACCESS table, restricted to in-frame sequences. Some clones are absent from its copies; in checked studies, under half trace to an unresolved V gene, and the reason for the others is unknown. The sample yields some 95,000 clones; 75% to 95% were counted once. The top ten clonotypes cover 0.4% to 0.5% of the sample. Antigens of these TCRs are unknown. The sample's time point, from its label and the paper: cells obtained before transplantation from donor or recipient. The material sequenced was unstimulated CD8+ T cells sorted from spleen or lymph node cells, taken before intestinal transplant. The receptor source for this set is a human donor who received an intestinal transplant.

The rearrangement joins TRBV7-9 to TRBJ2-5; maybe TRBD1 (6 bases). The CDR3 has 13 residues. Trimming removed 3 bases from V and 6 bases from J, with 11 bases in between. Germline values: CDR1 SEHNR, CDR2 FQNEAQ (reference sequence). This CDR3 reads CASSFSGEQTQYF. DNA of the CDR3: TGTGCCAGCAGCTTTTCAGGGGAACAGACCCAGTACTTC.

V is TRBV7-6 and J is TRBJ1-1, with D maybe TRBD1 (5 bases). Germline V gene data show CDR1 as SGHVS and CDR2 as FNYEAQ. V was cut by 1 base and J by 1 base, with 10 bases left in between. The CDR3 has 15 residues. CDR3 sequence (DNA): TGTGCCAGCAGCTTAGATGACAGCTCGAACACTGAAGCTTTCTTT. It specifies CASSLDDSSNTEAFF.

The rearrangement uses TRBV4-3 and TRBJ2-5; no firm D call. The J call may be wrong; the DNA end is better matched by TRBJ2-7. CDR3 size: 17 residues. CDR1 and CDR2 (germline): LGHNA, YSLEER. CDR3 amino acids: CASSQDPPPRGSYEQYF. As DNA, the CDR3 is TGCGCCAGCAGCCAAGATCCCCCCCCGCGAGGCTCCTACGAGCAGTACTTC.

This chain links TRBV5-8 with TRBJ1-6, with 8 bases fitting TRBD1. CDR3 length equals 16 residues. Per germline, CDR1 SGHTS and CDR2 YDEGEE. Trimming took 3 bases from V and 0 from J; bases not matched to a gene: 2. CDR3 amino acids: CASSWDRSSYNSPLHF. The DNA of the CDR3 is TGTGCCAGCAGCTGGGACAGGAGCTCCTATAATTCACCCCTCCACTTT.

For this clone: An end of the junction differs from the germline gene, which may be a read error. The chain is built from TRBV4-1 and TRBJ1-2, with D perhaps TRBD1 (6 bases). Germline-derived CDR1 and CDR2 are MGHRA and YSYEKL. The CDR3 length is 16 residues. CDR3 protein: CASSQVPSGGAGGYTF. The CDR3 DNA reads as TGTGCCAGCAGCCAAGTACCCTCCGGGGGGGCAGGAGGCTACACCTTC.

The rearrangement joins TRBV4-1 to TRBJ2-7, with 11 nucleotides matching TRBD2. The CDR3 has 16 amino acids. With V trimmed by 0 bases and J by 2 bases, 3 bases remained unmatched. Looked up from germline, CDR1 is MGHRA and CDR2 is YSYEKL. CDR3 loop: CASSQEELAGAYEQYF. In DNA, the CDR3 is TGCGCCAGCAGCCAAGAGGAACTAGCGGGAGCCTACGAGCAGTACTTC.

The table lists this clone with a count of one. The V gene is TRBV4-1, the J gene TRBJ2-2; maybe TRBD1 (6 bases). The CDR3 is 16 residues long. CDR1 is MGHRA, CDR2 YSYEKL, per germline. V was clipped by 3 bases and J by 4 bases, with 15 bases between them. The CDR3 region is CASSQPDRFLTGELFF. The CDR3 nucleotides are TGCGCCAGCAGCCAGCCGGACAGATTCCTCACCGGGGAGCTGTTTTTT.

The J gene is TRBJ2-3, the V gene TRBV9, with 8 nucleotides matching TRBD2. Germline trimming cut 4 bases from V and 2 bases from J; bases unmatched to any gene: 6. CDR1 is SGDLS, CDR2 YYNGEE, per germline. CDR3 length equals 15 residues. For the CDR3, the DNA is TGTGCCAGCAGCCCGAGCGGGGGACTCACAGATACGCAGTATTTT. Encoded protein: CASSPSGGLTDTQYF.

The rearrangement uses TRBV7-9 and TRBJ2-5; 15 bases agree with TRBD2. Trimming cost V 6 bases and J 0 bases; bases outside gene matches: 5. This CDR3 has 17 residues. Germline V gene data show CDR1 as SEHNR and CDR2 as FQNEAQ (reference sequence). The CDR3 reads CASRGLAGGWYQETQYF. Here the CDR3 DNA reads TGTGCCAGCAGGGGACTAGCGGGAGGATGGTACCAAGAGACCCAGTACTTC.

This chain joins TRBV5-1 and TRBJ2-5; D not certain. The end of the DNA fits TRBJ2-7 better, so the J call may be wrong. Looked up from germline, CDR1 is SGHRS and CDR2 is YFSETQ. The CDR3 loop spans 14 amino acids. CDR3 region: CASSLEQSPYEQYF. The CDR3 bases are TGCGCCAGCAGCTTGGAGCAAAGCCCTTACGAGCAGTACTTC.

The chain couples TRBV11-2 to TRBJ1-2; TRBD1 is a possible D gene (5 bases). The CDR3 has 13 amino acids. Trimming cost V 2 bases and J 6 bases, with 10 bases left between them. Germline values: CDR1 SGHAT, CDR2 FQNNGV. CDR3 sequence: CASSLSGGNGYTF. The CDR3 DNA is TGTGCCAGCAGCTTAAGCGGGGGGAATGGCTACACCTTC.

The chain is built from TRBV27 and TRBJ1-5; D not resolved. This CDR3 is built from 15 residues. Between the trimmed V and J ends, which lost 5 bases and 1 base, there was a span of 12 bases. The V gene's germline CDR1 is MNHEY and CDR2 SMNVEV (reference sequence). This CDR3 is CASSPLPPSNQPQHF. In DNA form, the CDR3 reads TGTGCCAGCAGTCCCCTCCCCCCGAGCAATCAGCCCCAGCATTTT.

This sequence joins TRBV19 and TRBJ1-5, with D uncertain. CDR1 is LNHDA, CDR2 SQIVND, per germline (reference sequence). Trimming took 2 bases from V and 3 from J, leaving 11 bases between them. This CDR3 region has 15 residues. The CDR3, as DNA: TGTGCCAGTAGTATATCGTCGAGATACAATCAGCCCCAGCATTTT. Protein product: CASSISSRYNQPQHF.

The chain couples TRBV13 to TRBJ2-1; D is perhaps TRBD2 (5 bases). Germline values: CDR1 PRHDT, CDR2 FYEKMQ (reference sequence). The CDR3 runs 14 residues. V was trimmed by 5 bases and J by 6 bases, leaving 14 bases between them. The chain's CDR3 is CASSHSIEGNEQFF. Here the CDR3 DNA reads TGTGCCAGCAGCCACTCGATCGAGGGCAATGAGCAGTTCTTC.

In DNA, the CDR3 is TGTGCCAGCTCACCGAGACAGGGGGCGCGAGCCTACGAGCAGTACTTC. This codes for CASSPRQGARAYEQYF. The V gene is TRBV18, the J gene TRBJ2-7; 10 positions match TRBD1. Unmatched junction bases numbered 7, after V lost 3 bases and J lost 2 bases. Germline loops: CDR1 KGHSH, CDR2 LQKENI. The CDR3 is made up of 16 amino acids.

The genes are TRBV15 and TRBJ2-3, with TRBD1 identical over 8 bases. J gave up 2 bases and V 6 bases, and 7 bases lay outside the gene matches. Germline CDR1 and CDR2: LNHNV and YYDKDF (reference sequence). The CDR3 spans 15 residues. The CDR3 DNA reads TGTGCCACCAGGGGGGGACAGGCAAACACAGATACGCAGTATTTT. It translates to CATRGGQANTDTQYF.

V and J are TRBV5-4 and TRBJ2-3; 8 positions agree with TRBD2. The CDR3 extends over 16 amino acids. The germline V gene has CDR1 SGHNT and CDR2 YYREEE (reference sequence). The V and J ends lost 4 bases and 2 bases, in that order; junction bases with no gene match: 9. The CDR3 loop reads CASSPTQLAATDTQYF. The CDR3 region has the DNA TGTGCCAGCAGCCCGACACAACTAGCGGCCACAGATACGCAGTATTTT.

V is TRBV19 and J is TRBJ2-1; a possible D gene is TRBD1 (6 bases). Germline CDR1 and CDR2: LNHDA and SQIVND (reference sequence). The CDR3 has 13 amino acids. V was pared by 6 bases and J by 5 bases, with 11 bases between. DNA for the CDR3: TGTGCCAGTAGCACAGGGTCCCACAATGAGCAGTTCTTC. Protein: CASSTGSHNEQFF.

This chain joins TRBV6-1 and TRBJ2-3; 7 bases are shared with TRBD1. The length of the CDR3 is 17 residues. With 3 bases clipped from V and 4 bases from J, the junction kept 13 bases outside the gene matches. Germline assignment: CDR1 MNHNS and CDR2 SASEGT. This CDR3 reads CASSEGDRFIPSDTQYF. DNA for the CDR3: TGTGCCAGCAGTGAGGGGGACAGATTTATTCCGTCAGATACGCAGTATTTT.

This chain joins TRBV9 and TRBJ1-2, with 9 bases matching TRBD1. V dropped 2 bases and J dropped 5; count of bases not matched to a gene: 4. This CDR3 has 14 amino acids. CDR1 and CDR2 (germline): SGDLS, YYNGEE. Written as DNA, the CDR3 is TGTGCCAGCAGCGTGGGACAGGGAGGGTATGGCTACACCTTC. As protein: CASSVGQGGYGYTF. Supplemented by reference TRBV9 and TRBJ1-2, the full variable domain reads DSGVTQTPKHLITATGQRVTLRCSPRSGDLSVYWYQQSLDQGLQFLIQYYNGEERAKGNILERFSAQQFPDLHSELNLSSLELGDSALYFCASSVGQGGYGYTFGSGTRLTVV.